The rows below give T cell receptor beta chains drawn from one sample of a study of T cell responses to AZD1222 COVID-19 vaccine. Repertoires were generated with immunoSEQ multiplex PCR, while TCRdb's copy carries only in-frame clones and drops some. The sample records about 110,000 clones, about 88% being singletons. Sample: peripheral blood, taken on day 0 of AZD1222 vaccination. The receptor set was obtained from an adult in good health. The CDR3 runs from the conserved cysteine through the conserved F or W. D genes are given only for firm matches. Rows give clone size only sometimes, using once, few, many, or a class for an expanded clone.

v_gene	abundance	j_gene	d_gene	CDR3nt	CDR3aa
TRBV5-1	few	TRBJ2-2	-	TGCGCCAGCAGCTTGGGGGTAACGGGCGCCGGGGAGCTGTTTTTT	CASSLGVTGAGELFF
TRBV7-6	-	TRBJ1-1	-	TGTGCCAGCAGCCTAGGCGGACCGAACACTGAAGCTTTCTTT	CASSLGGPNTEAFF
TRBV30	-	TRBJ1-2	TRBD1	TGTGCCTGGAGTGTCCGGGACAGCTATGGCTACACCTTC	CAWSVRDSYGYTF
TRBV7-3	-	TRBJ2-1	-	TGTGCCAGCAGCAGACTAGTCTACAATGAGCAGTTCTTC	CASSRLVYNEQFF
TRBV7-2	once	TRBJ2-4	-	TGTGCCAGCAGCTTAGCGCGAGTAGACAAAAACATTCAGTACTTC	CASSLARVDKNIQYF
TRBV24-1	once	TRBJ1-4	-	TGTGCCACCAGTGATCCCGGGGAAAAACTGTTTTTT	CATSDPGEKLFF
TRBV5-5	once	TRBJ1-5	TRBD1	TGTGCCAGCAGCCGGACAGGCCGAAATCAGCCCCAGCATTTT	CASSRTGRNQPQHF
TRBV6-6	-	TRBJ2-7	-	TGTGCCAGCAGTTATGGCGGACCTACCTACGAGCAGTACTTC	CASSYGGPTYEQYF
TRBV5-1	-	TRBJ1-1	TRBD1	TGCGCCAGCAGCATAGGGACAGGGTTTGAAGCTTTCTTT	CASSIGTGFEAFF
TRBV2	-	TRBJ1-5	-	TGTGCCAGCAGTGAGACAAGTTATAGCAATCAGCCCCAGCATTTT	CASSETSYSNQPQHF
TRBV2	-	TRBJ1-2	-	TGTGCCAGCAACGCGGGAGGTCCCTATGGCTACACCTTC	CASNAGGPYGYTF
TRBV5-1	-	TRBJ2-7	TRBD2	TGCGCCAGCAGCTTGGCTGGGGGGGTCTTTTCCCATTACGAGCAGTACTTC	CASSLAGGVFSHYEQYF
TRBV2	-	TRBJ1-2	-	TGTGCCAGCAGCACACTGAACTATGGCTACACCTTC	CASSTLNYGYTF
TRBV14	-	TRBJ1-1	-	TGTGCCAGCAGCCTCGAAAGAAACACTGAAGCTTTCTTT	CASSLERNTEAFF
TRBV6-5	-	TRBJ2-3	-	TGTGCCAGCAGTTACTCTCGGACACAAACGCAGTATTTT	CASSYSRTQTQYF
TRBV10-3	-	TRBJ1-5	-	TGTGCCATCAGTGAGTCCACAGGGATCGGGCAGCCCCAGCATTTT	CAISESTGIGQPQHF
TRBV11-3	-	TRBJ2-7	-	TGTGCCAGCAGCTTAGATGCGGGGTCCTACGAGCAGTACTTC	CASSLDAGSYEQYF
TRBV5-1	-	TRBJ2-7	-	TGCGCCAGCAGCTTGGACAGGATATCCTACGAGCAGTACTTC	CASSLDRISYEQYF
TRBV6-5	-	TRBJ2-3	-	TGTGCCAGCAGGAGTGGGACAGATACGCAGTATTTT	CASRSGTDTQYF
TRBV14	-	TRBJ2-5	-	TGTGCCAGCAGCCAAGTTCGCACCTACCAAGAGACCCAGTACTTC	CASSQVRTYQETQYF
TRBV5-4	-	TRBJ2-5	TRBD2	TGTGCCAGCAGCTTGGGTGGGACTAGCGGTTTTGGCGAGACCCAGTACTTC	CASSLGGTSGFGETQYF
TRBV18	-	TRBJ1-5	TRBD1	TGTGCCAGCTCACCTCAGGCGACAGGGGTCAATCAGCCCCAGCATTTT	CASSPQATGVNQPQHF
TRBV30	-	TRBJ1-5	TRBD1	TGTGCCTGGGGACAGGGGGCTCCGAATCAGCCCCAGCATTTT	CAWGQGAPNQPQHF
TRBV7-8	once	TRBJ2-7	-	TGTGCCAGCAGCTTAGGTGGTGTCTACGAGCAGTACTTC	CASSLGGVYEQYF
TRBV7-2	-	TRBJ2-7	-	TGTGCCAGCAGCCAAGGGGCAGGACTCTCCTACGAGCAGTACTTC	CASSQGAGLSYEQYF
TRBV30	-	TRBJ2-4	TRBD2	TGTGCCTGGAGTAGGGGACTAGCGGGAGTGGCCAAAAACATTCAGTACTTC	CAWSRGLAGVAKNIQYF
TRBV12-3/TRBV12-4	-	TRBJ2-7	TRBD1	TGTGCCAGGCCGGGACAGGGCTTGGGGGAGCAGTACTTC	CARPGQGLGEQYF
TRBV7-6	few	TRBJ1-3	-	TGTGCCAGCAGCTTTTCTGGAAACACCATATATTTT	CASSFSGNTIYF
TRBV7-9	once	TRBJ1-5	-	TGTGCCAGCAGCTTAGGAGGGACGAGCAATCAGCCCCAGCATTTT	CASSLGGTSNQPQHF
TRBV11-3	-	TRBJ2-2	TRBD1	TGTGCCAGCAGCCGGGACAGGGTGAACACCGGGGAGCTGTTTTTT	CASSRDRVNTGELFF
TRBV9	-	TRBJ2-2	-	TGTGCCAGCAGCACCCCGGGACGGCAAAACACCGGGGAGCTGTTTTTT	CASSTPGRQNTGELFF
TRBV12-3/TRBV12-4	-	TRBJ2-7	-	TGTGCCAGCAGTCCCGAAGGACATTCTCATTACTTC	CASSPEGHSHYF
TRBV11-3	few	TRBJ1-6	-	TGTGCCAGCAGCATTTTCTCGGGGAATTCACCCCTCCACTTT	CASSIFSGNSPLHF
TRBV7-2	-	TRBJ1-2	-	TGTGCCAGCAGCCTTAGAGGAGGGGCCTATGGCTACACCTTC	CASSLRGGAYGYTF
TRBV11-2	-	TRBJ1-1	-	TGTGCCAGCAGCCCCTACCCCAACACCGCCAACACTGAAGCTTTCTTT	CASSPYPNTANTEAFF